What follows are 27 T cell receptor beta chains derived from one specimen sequenced in a study of tumor T cells in aggressive B-cell lymphoma. Here immunoSEQ multiplex PCR was the method, and the copy in TCRdb shows in-frame clones only, minus some. Among about 1,900 clones listed, 85% to 90% were seen once. Sequenced material: tumor tissue. The receptors come from an adult with diffuse large B cell lymphoma.

The chain combines TRBV29-1 with TRBJ1-2, with unresolved D. Germline CDR1 is SQVTM and CDR2 is ANQGSEA. This CDR3 has 14 residues. V lost 1 base and J 7 bases, leaving 16 bases between the germline ends. For the CDR3, the DNA is TGCAGCGTTGAAGCGGTAGGCAGGATGATTGGCTACACCTTC. As protein: CSVEAVGRMIGYTF.

V is TRBV29-1 and J is TRBJ1-2, with D maybe TRBD1 (5 bases). Germline-derived CDR1 and CDR2 are SQVTM and ANQGSEA. The germline V and J ends were trimmed by 7 bases and 4 bases, with 19 bases remaining between them. The CDR3 totals 14 residues. The CDR3 region has the DNA TGCAGCGATAGCCGGGACTTCCAGGGCTATGGCTACACCTTC. Amino acid sequence: CSDSRDFQGYGYTF.

On this clone: The same CDR3 arises from other DNA sequences in this sample as well. CDR3 sequence (DNA): TGCGCCAGCACTCGGGGGGCAGGGATCGTGGGCACTGAAGCTTTCTTT. Translating gives CASTRGAGIVGTEAFF. V and J are TRBV5-1 and TRBJ1-1, with D maybe TRBD1 (6 bases). Germline V gives CDR1 SGHRS, CDR2 YFSETQ. With 6 bases removed from V and 4 bases from J, the gap between germline ends came to 22 bases. CDR3 length: 16 residues.

As DNA, the CDR3 is TGTGCCAGCAGCTTTAGCGGGGTGGATTCAGATACGCAGTATTTT. Amino acids: CASSFSGVDSDTQYF. This chain uses TRBV5-6 with TRBJ2-3; 8 nucleotides line up with TRBD2. This CDR3 has 15 residues. Unmatched junction bases numbered 6, after V lost 2 bases and J lost 4 bases. Germline-derived CDR1 and CDR2 are SGHDT and YYEEEE.

This rearrangement joins TRBV5-4 to TRBJ1-1; D gene uncertain. CDR1 is SGHNT, CDR2 YYREEE, per germline (reference sequence). This CDR3 comprises 12 residues. Trimming left V 8 bases short and J 4 bases short, with 12 bases between. The CDR3 protein is CASSRYPTEAFF. As DNA, the CDR3 is TGTGCCAGTAGCCGGTACCCCACTGAAGCTTTCTTT.

To note about this clone: Mismatch with germline at one junction end may stem from a read error. J is TRBJ2-7 and V is TRBV7-9; unclear D gene. CDR3 length: 13 amino acids. The germline V gene has CDR1 SEHNR and CDR2 FQNEAQ (reference sequence). CDR3: CASSFDTFYEQYF. The CDR3, as DNA: TGTGCCAGCAGCTTCGACACTTTTTACGAGCAATACTTC.

The CDR3 here is CASSLGSGRGNSPLHF. CDR3 nucleotides: TGTGCCAGCAGCTTAGGTAGCGGCAGAGGTAATTCACCCCTCCACTTT. The V call is TRBV7-9, the J call TRBJ1-6; unclear D gene. V gave up 1 base and J gave up 6 bases, with 13 bases separating them. Germline-derived CDR1 and CDR2 are SEHNR and FQNEAQ (reference sequence). This CDR3 spans 16 amino acids.

The chain has TRBV25-1 and TRBJ2-7; D possibly corresponds to TRBD1 (6 bases). Trimming removed 2 bases from V and 2 bases from J, with 16 bases in between. Germline V gene sequence: CDR1 MGHDK, CDR2 SYGVNS. The CDR3 extends over 16 amino acids. The CDR3 region has the DNA TGTGCCAGCAGTGAAGGGACAACTTGGGGTCCCTACGAGCAGTACTTC. Translating gives CASSEGTTWGPYEQYF.

This clone was seen once. The chain carries TRBV28 and TRBJ1-1, with a possible D match to TRBD1 (5 bases). V was cut by 9 bases and J by 1 base, with 6 bases left in between. The V gene's germline CDR1 is MDHEN and CDR2 SYDVKM. The CDR3 sequence is 11 residues long. CDR3 DNA: TGTGCCAGTACAGGGAACACTGAAGCTTTCTTT. Its translation is CASTGNTEAFF. The variable domain in full, completed from reference TRBV28 and TRBJ1-1, reads DVKVTQSSRYLVKRTGEKVFLECVQDMDHENMFWYRQDPGLGLRLIYFSYDVKMKEKGDIPEGYSVSREKKERFSLILESASTNQTSMYLCASTGNTEAFFGQGTRLTVV.

The count of this clone is one. The rearrangement uses TRBV5-1 and TRBJ2-1, with 11 bases matching TRBD2. The V and J ends lost 7 bases and 13 bases, in that order; junction bases with no gene match: 10. This CDR3 contains 13 residues. CDR1 and CDR2 from the germline V gene are SGHRS and YFSETQ. In DNA, the CDR3 is TGCGCCAGCGGTAGCGGGAGGGCCGTTGAACAGTTCTTC. Translating it yields CASGSGRAVEQFF. Filled out from reference TRBV5-1 and TRBJ2-1, the complete variable domain reads KAGVTQTPRYLIKTRGQQVTLSCSPISGHRSVSWYQQTPGQGLQFLFEYFSETQRNKGNFPGRFSGRQFSNSRSEMNVSTLELGDSALYLCASGSGRAVEQFFGPGTRLTVL.

This clone is a singleton in its sample. This chain connects TRBV7-9 to TRBJ1-5, with 8 bases aligning to TRBD1. This CDR3 is 15 amino acids long. J lost 5 bases, V lost 2 bases, and 5 bases had no gene match. Germline V gene lookup returns CDR1 SEHNR and CDR2 FQNEAQ (reference sequence). The CDR3 nucleotides read TGTGCCAGCAGCTTATCGCAGGGGGCAGATCAGCCCCAGCATTTT. Translating gives CASSLSQGADQPQHF.

This chain connects TRBV5-1 to TRBJ1-1; D gene unclear. Looked up from germline, CDR1 is SGHRS and CDR2 is YFSETQ. V lost 7 bases and J lost 4, with 11 bases in between. This CDR3 is 12 amino acids long. In DNA form, the CDR3 reads TGCGCCAGCCATGACGGGATCACTGAAGCTTTCTTT. Its protein is CASHDGITEAFF.

J is TRBJ2-7 and V is TRBV29-1, with 7 bases identical to TRBD2. CDR3 length: 13 residues. CDR1 is SQVTM and CDR2 is ANQGSEA in the germline V gene. The junction had 5 bases not matched to a gene; V was cut back by 4 bases and J by 2 bases. The CDR3 DNA reads TGCAGCGTTGCCAGCGGGAACCCCTACGAGCAGTACTTC. Translating gives CSVASGNPYEQYF.

This sequence joins TRBV27 and TRBJ2-3; the match to TRBD1 covers 7 bases. The closer fit of TRBJ1-5 to the DNA end suggests the J call may be wrong. The CDR3 loop spans 15 amino acids. CDR1 is MNHEY, CDR2 SMNVEV, per germline (reference sequence). The CDR3 sequence: CASSLRDRSTDTQHF. The DNA for the CDR3 is TGTGCCAGCAGTTTACGGGACAGATCCACAGATACGCAGCATTTT.

The chain carries TRBV7-6 and TRBJ2-1, with 9 bases identical to TRBD1. V lost 1 base to trimming and J lost 4 bases; unmatched junction nucleotides: 5. Germline CDR1 reads SGHVS; CDR2 reads FNYEAQ. This CDR3 spans 16 amino acids. CDR3 amino acids: CASSLGGTGFYNEQFF. CDR3 coding DNA: TGTGCCAGCAGCTTAGGGGGGACAGGGTTTTACAATGAGCAGTTCTTC.

V gene TRBV2 combines with J gene TRBJ1-1; D uncertain. The CDR3 contains 13 residues. Trimming cost V 3 bases and J 4 bases, with 9 bases left between them. The germline gives CDR1 SNHLY, CDR2 FYNNEI. CDR3 sequence reads: CASSDKETTEAFF. CDR3 nucleotide sequence: TGTGCCAGCAGTGACAAGGAGACCACTGAAGCTTTCTTT.

About this clone itself: Other DNA sequences within the sample encode an identical CDR3. J is TRBJ1-2 and V is TRBV7-9; 9 bases fit TRBD1. The V gene end was trimmed by 5 bases and the J gene end by 0 bases; junction bases not matched to a gene: 4. The CDR3 runs to 15 residues. In germline, CDR1 is SEHNR, CDR2 FQNEAQ (reference sequence). The CDR3 DNA reads as TGTGCCAGCAGCAATCGGGACAGGGCTAACTATGGCTACACCTTC. Its protein is CASSNRDRANYGYTF.

This chain links TRBV19 with TRBJ2-7; perhaps TRBD1 as D (5 bases). This CDR3 is 14 amino acids long. Germline V gene lookup returns CDR1 LNHDA and CDR2 SQIVND (reference sequence). V shed 6 bases and J shed 3 bases, with 15 bases lying between them. The CDR3, as DNA: TGTGCCAGTAGCAGGACACCCCCTGGCTACGAGCAGTACTTC. The encoded protein is CASSRTPPGYEQYF.

V gene TRBV6-1 combines with J gene TRBJ2-5; D remains unclear. The V gene's germline CDR1 is MNHNS and CDR2 SASEGT. The CDR3 has 11 residues. V shed 7 bases and J shed 2 bases, with 5 bases lying between them. The DNA for the CDR3 is TGTGCCAGCACTACGCAAGAGACCCAGTACTTC. Encoded protein: CASTTQETQYF.

This rearrangement joins TRBV7-6 to TRBJ2-2; no reliable D call. CDR1 is SGHVS, CDR2 FNYEAQ, per germline. Trimming stripped 3 bases from V and 4 bases from J, with 6 bases between. This CDR3 comprises 13 residues. The CDR3 here is CASSLRITGELFF. The CDR3 nucleotides are TGTGCCAGCAGCTTGCGGATCACCGGGGAGCTGTTTTTT.

The CDR3 DNA reads as TGTGCCAGCAGCGTGAGCCCTAGCTCTCATACGCAGTATTTT. It specifies CASSVSPSSHTQYF. This sequence joins TRBV9 and TRBJ2-3, with D maybe TRBD2 (5 bases). This CDR3 spans 14 amino acids. Germline CDR1 SGDLS, CDR2 YYNGEE. V lost 2 bases to trimming and J lost 7 bases, with 14 bases between them.

This chain uses TRBV2 with TRBJ1-2, with TRBD1 identical over 7 bases. V shed 2 bases and J 2 bases; nucleotides not matched to a gene: 14. The germline V gene encodes CDR1 SNHLY and CDR2 FYNNEI. This CDR3 is 18 amino acids long. CDR3 in DNA: TGTGCCAGCAGTGAATCCCCCTTCCGGGACAGTATGAACTATGGCTACACCTTC. Translated: CASSESPFRDSMNYGYTF.

This clone is hyperexpanded. Different DNA sequences within this sample yield the same CDR3. J is TRBJ2-5 and V is TRBV15, with TRBD1 as a possible D gene (6 bases). The CDR3 spans 14 residues. The germline V and J ends were trimmed by 0 bases and 5 bases, with 10 bases remaining between them. The V gene's germline CDR1 is LNHNV and CDR2 YYDKDF (reference sequence). CDR3 amino acids: CATSRDHRAETQYF. The CDR3 nucleotides are TGTGCCACCAGCAGAGATCACAGGGCTGAGACCCAGTACTTC.

The chain joins TRBV4-2 to TRBJ2-4, with TRBD2 as a possible D gene (5 bases). The CDR3 totals 12 residues. Per the germline V gene, CDR1 is LGHNA and CDR2 is YNFKEQ. The V end was cut by 8 bases, the J end by 6 bases, with 11 bases between. CDR3 in DNA: TGTGCCAGCTCGACGGGATTAAACATTCAGTACTTC. As protein: CASSTGLNIQYF.

CDR3 in DNA: TGTGCCAGTGGACAGGGGAAGCACGAGCAGTACTTC. Translation gives CASGQGKHEQYF. The genes are TRBV7-9 and TRBJ2-7; TRBD1 matches 9 bases. The CDR3 consists of 12 residues. CDR1 SEHNR and CDR2 FQNEAQ come from the germline V gene (reference sequence). Germline trimming cut 9 bases from V and 5 bases from J; bases unmatched to any gene: 5.

This clone appeared a few times. The chain combines TRBV14 with TRBJ2-7, with 9 positions matching TRBD1. CDR1 SGHDN and CDR2 FVKESK come from the germline V gene. The V and J ends lost 4 bases and 5 bases, in that order; junction bases with no gene match: 9. This CDR3 comprises 15 residues. CDR3 DNA sequence: TGTGCCAGCAGCCTACCGGGACAGGGAGTACACGAGCAGTACTTC. Translated, it gives CASSLPGQGVHEQYF.

The CDR3 loop reads CASSPLNQDEQFF. Here the CDR3 DNA reads TGTGCCAGCAGCCCCCTTAATCAGGATGAGCAGTTCTTC. This chain joins TRBV14 and TRBJ2-1; D gene unclear. Germline assignment: CDR1 SGHDN and CDR2 FVKESK. Deletions cut 4 bases from V and 8 bases from J, with 12 bases between. The CDR3 length is 13 residues.